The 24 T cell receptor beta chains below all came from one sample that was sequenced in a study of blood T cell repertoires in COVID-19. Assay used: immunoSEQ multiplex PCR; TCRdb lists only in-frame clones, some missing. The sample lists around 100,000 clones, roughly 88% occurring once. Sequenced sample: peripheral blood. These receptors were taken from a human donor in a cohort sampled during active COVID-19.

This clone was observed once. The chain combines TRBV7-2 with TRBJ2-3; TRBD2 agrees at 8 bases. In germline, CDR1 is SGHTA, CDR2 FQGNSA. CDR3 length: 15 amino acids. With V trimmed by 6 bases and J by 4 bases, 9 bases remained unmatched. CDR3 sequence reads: CASRSQAGVADTQYF. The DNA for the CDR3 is TGTGCCAGCAGATCCCAAGCGGGAGTTGCAGATACGCAGTATTTT. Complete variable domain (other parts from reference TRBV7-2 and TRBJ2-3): GAGVSQSPSNKVTEKGKDVELRCDPISGHTALYWYRQSLGQGLEFLIYFQGNSAPDKSGLPSDRFSAERTGGSVSTLTIQRTQQEDSAVYLCASRSQAGVADTQYFGPGTRLTVL.

DNA for the CDR3: TGTGCCAGCAGTTTATGGCGGGGGAGAAAGTACTTC. As protein: CASSLWRGRKYF. V is TRBV28 and J is TRBJ2-5, with 7 positions matching TRBD2. V lost 0 bases, J lost 12 bases, and 4 bases stayed unmatched. In germline, CDR1 is MDHEN, CDR2 SYDVKM. The CDR3 consists of 12 residues.

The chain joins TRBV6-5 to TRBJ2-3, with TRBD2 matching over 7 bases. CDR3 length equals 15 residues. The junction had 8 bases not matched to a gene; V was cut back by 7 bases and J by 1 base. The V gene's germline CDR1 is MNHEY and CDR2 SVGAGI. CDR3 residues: CASKKAGARTDTQYF. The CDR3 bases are TGTGCCAGCAAGAAGGCGGGAGCCCGCACAGATACGCAGTATTTT.

CDR3 DNA sequence: TGTGCCAGCAGCTCCCTCAACCCGATAGCGGGCAGGGGAGCCCAGTACTTC. It encodes CASSSLNPIAGRGAQYF. The rearrangement uses TRBV7-2 and TRBJ2-5, with D perhaps matching TRBD2 (7 bases). Trimming removed 4 bases from V and 9 bases from J, with 27 bases in between. Germline V gives CDR1 SGHTA, CDR2 FQGNSA. CDR3 length: 17 amino acids.

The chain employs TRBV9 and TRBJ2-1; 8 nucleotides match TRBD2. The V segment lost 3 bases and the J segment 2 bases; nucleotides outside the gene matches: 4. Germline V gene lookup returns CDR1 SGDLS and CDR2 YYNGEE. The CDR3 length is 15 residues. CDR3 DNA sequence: TGTGCCAGCAGCGATAGCGGGACAACCTACAATGAGCAGTTCTTC. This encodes CASSDSGTTYNEQFF.

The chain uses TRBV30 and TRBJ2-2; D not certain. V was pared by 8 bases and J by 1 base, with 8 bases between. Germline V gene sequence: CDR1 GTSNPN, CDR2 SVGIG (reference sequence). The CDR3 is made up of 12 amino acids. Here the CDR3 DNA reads TGTGCCCTGGGCAGGAACACCGGGGAGCTGTTTTTT. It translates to CALGRNTGELFF.

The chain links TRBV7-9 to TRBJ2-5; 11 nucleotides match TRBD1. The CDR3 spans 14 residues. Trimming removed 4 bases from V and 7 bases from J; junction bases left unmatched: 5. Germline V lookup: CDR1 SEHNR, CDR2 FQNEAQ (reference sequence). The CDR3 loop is CASSSTGTGGTQYF. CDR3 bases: TGTGCCAGCAGCTCCACCGGGACAGGGGGGACCCAGTACTTC.

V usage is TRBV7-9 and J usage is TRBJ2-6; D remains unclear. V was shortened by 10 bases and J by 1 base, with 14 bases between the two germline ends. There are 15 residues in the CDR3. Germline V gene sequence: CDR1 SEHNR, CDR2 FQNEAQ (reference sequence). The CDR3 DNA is TGTGCCACCCCAAAACGGGTTTCTGGGGCCAACGTCCTGACTTTC. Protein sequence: CATPKRVSGANVLTF.

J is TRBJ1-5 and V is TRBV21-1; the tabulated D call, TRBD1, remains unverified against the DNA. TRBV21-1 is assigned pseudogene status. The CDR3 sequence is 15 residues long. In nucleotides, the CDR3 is TGTGCCAGCAGCAATCGACAGTCTAGCAATCAGCCCCAGCATTTT. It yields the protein CASSNRQSSNQPQHF.

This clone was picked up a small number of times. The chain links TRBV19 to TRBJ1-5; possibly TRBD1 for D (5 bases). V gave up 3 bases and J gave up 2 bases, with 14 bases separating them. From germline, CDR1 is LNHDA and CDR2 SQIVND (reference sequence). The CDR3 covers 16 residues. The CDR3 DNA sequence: TGTGCCAGTAGTATTCTAACAGGAACGGGCAATCAGCCCCAGCATTTT. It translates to CASSILTGTGNQPQHF. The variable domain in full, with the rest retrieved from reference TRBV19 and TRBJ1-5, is DGGITQSPKYLFRKEGQNVTLSCEQNLNHDAMYWYRQDPGQGLRLIYYSQIVNDFQKGDIAEGYSVSREKKESFPLTVTSAQKNPTAFYLCASSILTGTGNQPQHFGDGTRLSIL.

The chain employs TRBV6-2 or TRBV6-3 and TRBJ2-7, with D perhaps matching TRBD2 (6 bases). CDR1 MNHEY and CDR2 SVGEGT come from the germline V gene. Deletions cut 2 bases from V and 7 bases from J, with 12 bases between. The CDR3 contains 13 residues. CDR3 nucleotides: TGTGCCAGCAGTTACGGCGGGGTCGGAGAGCAGTACTTC. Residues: CASSYGGVGEQYF.

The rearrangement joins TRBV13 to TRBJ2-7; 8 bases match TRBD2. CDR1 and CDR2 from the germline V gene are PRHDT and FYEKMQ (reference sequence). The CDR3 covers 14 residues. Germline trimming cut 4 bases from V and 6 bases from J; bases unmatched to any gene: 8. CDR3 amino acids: CASSSSGSKSEQYF. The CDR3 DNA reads TGTGCCAGCAGCTCAAGCGGGAGTAAGTCCGAGCAGTACTTC.

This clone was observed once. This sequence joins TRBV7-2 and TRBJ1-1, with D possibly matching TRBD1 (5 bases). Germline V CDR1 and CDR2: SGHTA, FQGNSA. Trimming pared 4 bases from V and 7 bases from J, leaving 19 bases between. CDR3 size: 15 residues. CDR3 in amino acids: CASSSYDLLTDEAFF. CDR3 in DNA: TGTGCCAGCAGCTCCTACGACCTACTGACAGATGAAGCTTTCTTT. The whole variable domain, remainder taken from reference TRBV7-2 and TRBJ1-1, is GAGVSQSPSNKVTEKGKDVELRCDPISGHTALYWYRQSLGQGLEFLIYFQGNSAPDKSGLPSDRFSAERTGGSVSTLTIQRTQQEDSAVYLCASSSYDLLTDEAFFGQGTRLTVV.

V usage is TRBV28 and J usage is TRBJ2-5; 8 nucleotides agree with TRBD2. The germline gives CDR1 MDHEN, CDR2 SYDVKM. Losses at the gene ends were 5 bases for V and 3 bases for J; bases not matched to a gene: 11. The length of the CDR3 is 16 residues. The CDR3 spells CASSLGSGREEETQYF. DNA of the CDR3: TGTGCCAGCAGTCTCGGAAGCGGGAGAGAGGAAGAGACCCAGTACTTC.

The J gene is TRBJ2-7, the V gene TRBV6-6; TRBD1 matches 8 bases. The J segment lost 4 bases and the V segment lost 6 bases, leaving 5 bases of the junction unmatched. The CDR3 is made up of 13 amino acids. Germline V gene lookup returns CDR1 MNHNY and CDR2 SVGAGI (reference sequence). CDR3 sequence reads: CASSTGGWYEQYF. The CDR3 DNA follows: TGTGCCAGCAGCACAGGGGGTTGGTACGAGCAGTACTTC.

The CDR3 region is CASSRRDRTDTQYF. In DNA, the CDR3 is TGCGCCAGCAGCCGGCGGGACCGCACAGATACGCAGTATTTT. The J gene is TRBJ2-3, the V gene TRBV5-1; a possible D gene is TRBD2 (6 bases). With 4 bases removed from V and 1 base from J, the gap between germline ends came to 10 bases. Germline V gene data show CDR1 as SGHRS and CDR2 as YFSETQ. This CDR3 is built from 14 residues. Complete variable domain (other parts from reference TRBV5-1 and TRBJ2-3): KAGVTQTPRYLIKTRGQQVTLSCSPISGHRSVSWYQQTPGQGLQFLFEYFSETQRNKGNFPGRFSGRQFSNSRSEMNVSTLELGDSALYLCASSRRDRTDTQYFGPGTRLTVL.

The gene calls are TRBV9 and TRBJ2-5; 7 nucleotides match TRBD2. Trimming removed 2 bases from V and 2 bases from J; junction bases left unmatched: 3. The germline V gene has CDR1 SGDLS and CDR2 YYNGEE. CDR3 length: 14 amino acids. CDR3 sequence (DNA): TGTGCCAGCAGCGTGGGAGGGGCTCAAGAGACCCAGTACTTC. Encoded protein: CASSVGGAQETQYF.

The CDR3, as DNA: TGTGCCAGCACCAGTTCAGGGGAAAACTATGGCTACACCTTC. This codes for CASTSSGENYGYTF. The chain links TRBV7-9 to TRBJ1-2; a possible D gene is TRBD1 (6 bases). The CDR3 covers 14 residues. Trimming cost V 7 bases and J 2 bases, with 14 bases left between them. Germline V gives CDR1 SEHNR, CDR2 FQNEAQ (reference sequence).

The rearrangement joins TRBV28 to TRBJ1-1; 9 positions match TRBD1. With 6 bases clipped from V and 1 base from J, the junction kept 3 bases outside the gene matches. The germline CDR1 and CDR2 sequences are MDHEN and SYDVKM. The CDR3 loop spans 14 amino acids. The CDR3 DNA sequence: TGTGCCAGCAGCCGGGGACAGGGGAACACTGAAGCTTTCTTT. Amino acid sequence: CASSRGQGNTEAFF.

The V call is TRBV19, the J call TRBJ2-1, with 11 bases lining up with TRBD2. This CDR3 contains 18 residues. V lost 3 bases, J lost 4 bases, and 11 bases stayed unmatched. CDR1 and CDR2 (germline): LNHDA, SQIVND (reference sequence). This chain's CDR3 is CASSITRGTSGQYNEQFF. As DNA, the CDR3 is TGTGCCAGTAGTATTACCAGGGGGACTAGCGGCCAATACAATGAGCAGTTCTTC.

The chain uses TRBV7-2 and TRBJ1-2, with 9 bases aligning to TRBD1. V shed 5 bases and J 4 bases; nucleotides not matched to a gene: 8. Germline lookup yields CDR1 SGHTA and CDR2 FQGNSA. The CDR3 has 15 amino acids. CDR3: CASSPTTTGGYGYTF. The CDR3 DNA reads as TGTGCCAGCAGCCCAACCACGACAGGGGGCTATGGCTACACCTTC.

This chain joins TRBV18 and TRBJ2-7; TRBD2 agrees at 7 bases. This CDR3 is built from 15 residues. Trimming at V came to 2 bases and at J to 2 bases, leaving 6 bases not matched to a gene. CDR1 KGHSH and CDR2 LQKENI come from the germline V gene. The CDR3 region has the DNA TGTGCCAGCTCACCAGGGCTAGCGGTTGCCTACGAGCAGTACTTC. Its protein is CASSPGLAVAYEQYF.

The CDR3 region is CASSDGPRLETQYF. The CDR3, as DNA: TGCGCCAGCAGTGACGGTCCCCGATTGGAGACCCAGTACTTC. The chain carries TRBV10-1 and TRBJ2-5; D remains unclear. Germline loops: CDR1 WNHNN, CDR2 SYGVQD (reference sequence). The CDR3 is 14 amino acids. V was shortened by 3 bases and J by 5 bases, with 13 bases between the two germline ends.

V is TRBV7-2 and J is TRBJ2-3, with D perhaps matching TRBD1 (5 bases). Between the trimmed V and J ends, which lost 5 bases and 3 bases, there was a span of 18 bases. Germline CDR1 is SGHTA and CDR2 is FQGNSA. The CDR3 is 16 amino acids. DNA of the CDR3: TGTGCCAGCAGCCGGCAGGGCCAGCTAGTAACAGATACGCAGTATTTT. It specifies CASSRQGQLVTDTQYF.